This passage covers 24 T cell receptor beta chains from one sample sequenced in a study of OX40 agonist ivuxolimab in advanced cancers. TCRdb keeps only in-frame clones here, not all; method: immunoSEQ multiplex PCR. The profile shows tens of thousands of clones, about 88% of them singletons. The material sequenced was CD4+ or CD8+ T cells sorted from blood, taken in a trial of the OX40 agonist ivuxolimab. These receptors were collected from an adult with an advanced solid tumor such as melanoma, head and neck, liver or kidney cancer.

CDR3 sequence reads: CASSEAPRGQDTEAFF. The CDR3 DNA sequence: TGTGCCAGCAGTGAAGCCCCCAGGGGGCAGGACACTGAAGCTTTCTTT. The V gene is TRBV6-1, the J gene TRBJ1-1; TRBD1 agrees at 8 bases. This CDR3 region has 16 residues. In germline, CDR1 is MNHNS, CDR2 SASEGT. V lost 0 bases, J lost 3 bases, and 6 bases stayed unmatched.

The V gene is TRBV29-1, the J gene TRBJ2-1, with D maybe TRBD2 (5 bases). The CDR3 runs 14 residues. Germline CDR1 and CDR2: SQVTM and ANQGSEA. Trimming removed 7 bases from V and 5 bases from J, with 18 bases in between. The CDR3 DNA reads TGCAGCGGCCAAACTAGGTTCCTTAACAATGAGCAGTTCTTC. Protein: CSGQTRFLNNEQFF.

The CDR3 DNA reads TGTGCCAGCAGCCAATCACCCCCAGATACGCAGTATTTT. Residues: CASSQSPPDTQYF. The chain carries TRBV11-2 and TRBJ2-3; D not resolved. The CDR3 is 13 residues long. Germline V gives CDR1 SGHAT, CDR2 FQNNGV. Trimming pared 5 bases from V and 4 bases from J, leaving 10 bases between.

This chain connects TRBV9 to TRBJ2-7; 9 bases are a match to TRBD1. V shed 4 bases and J 6 bases; nucleotides not matched to a gene: 5. The CDR3 is 13 residues long. Germline V gene data show CDR1 as SGDLS and CDR2 as YYNGEE. CDR3 sequence: CASSTGQGFEQYF. CDR3 DNA sequence: TGTGCCAGCAGCACGGGACAGGGATTCGAGCAGTACTTC.

The V call is TRBV30, the J call TRBJ1-5, with D unresolved. In germline, CDR1 is GTSNPN, CDR2 SVGIG (reference sequence). V was cut by 1 base and J by 7 bases, with 11 bases left in between. This CDR3 spans 13 amino acids. The CDR3 DNA reads as TGTGCCTGGAGTGCTGGTTCACGACAGCCCCAGCATTTT. This sequence encodes CAWSAGSRQPQHF. The whole variable domain, filled in from reference TRBV30 and TRBJ1-5, reads SQTIHQWPATLVQPVGSPLSLECTVEGTSNPNLYWYRQAAGRGLQLLFYSVGIGQISSEVPQNLSASRPQDRQFILSSKKLLLSDSGFYLCAWSAGSRQPQHFGDGTRLSIL.

The chain employs TRBV5-1 and TRBJ1-1; D is unclear. The CDR3 length is 14 residues. V gave up 0 bases and J gave up 6 bases, with 12 bases separating them. Germline V gives CDR1 SGHRS, CDR2 YFSETQ. As DNA, the CDR3 is TGCGCCAGCAGCTTGGCGCGGATTTGGGCTGAAGCTTTCTTT. This sequence encodes CASSLARIWAEAFF.

The rearrangement links TRBV10-3 to TRBJ2-7; D remains unclear. CDR3 size: 13 residues. Germline-derived CDR1 and CDR2 are ENHRY and SYGVKD. Trimming pared 6 bases from V and 3 bases from J, leaving 12 bases between. The CDR3 here is CAISGSIGYEQYF. The CDR3 DNA sequence: TGTGCCATCAGCGGGTCAATAGGCTACGAGCAGTACTTC.

The gene calls are TRBV7-6 and TRBJ2-5, with D possibly called TRBD1 or TRBD2 (5 bases each). The germline V gene encodes CDR1 SGHVS and CDR2 FNYEAQ. This CDR3 comprises 14 residues. The germline V and J ends were trimmed by 5 bases and 2 bases, with 12 bases remaining between them. CDR3 loop: CASSPGTWQETQYF. As DNA, the CDR3 is TGTGCCAGCAGCCCTGGGACCTGGCAAGAGACCCAGTACTTC.

This chain joins TRBV9 and TRBJ2-7; tentative D call: TRBD1 (5 bases). The V end lost 0 bases, the J end lost 2 bases, and 18 bases lay between the germline ends. The germline CDR1 and CDR2 sequences are SGDLS and YYNGEE. The CDR3 consists of 17 residues. CDR3 protein: CASSVGVGWNRPYEQYF. Written as DNA, the CDR3 is TGTGCCAGCAGCGTAGGCGTAGGCTGGAACAGGCCCTACGAGCAGTACTTC.

The chain has TRBV5-6 and TRBJ2-5; D is ambiguous. V shed 0 bases and J shed 4 bases, with 4 bases lying between them. The CDR3 has 12 amino acids. CDR1 is SGHDT, CDR2 YYEEEE, per germline. In nucleotides, the CDR3 is TGTGCCAGCAGCTTGGGTCGAGAGACCCAGTACTTC. Translating gives CASSLGRETQYF.

V is TRBV5-1 and J is TRBJ1-1; D perhaps matches TRBD1 (5 bases). Trimming stripped 0 bases from V and 4 bases from J, with 16 bases between. Germline CDR1 and CDR2: SGHRS and YFSETQ. CDR3 size: 16 residues. The CDR3 is CASSLDGLGTSTEAFF. CDR3 DNA: TGCGCCAGCAGCTTGGATGGGCTGGGGACGAGCACTGAAGCTTTCTTT.

The count of this clone is one. The chain has TRBV5-4 and TRBJ1-3; the match to TRBD1 covers 11 bases. J gave up 5 bases and V 0 bases, and 7 bases lay outside the gene matches. From germline, CDR1 is SGHNT and CDR2 YYREEE (reference sequence). The CDR3 runs 17 residues. The CDR3 sequence: CASSLGGTGGPRNTIYF. In DNA, the CDR3 is TGTGCCAGCAGCTTGGGCGGGACAGGGGGTCCGAGAAACACCATATATTTT.

This chain connects TRBV7-2 to TRBJ1-1; D ambiguous. Trimming stripped 4 bases from V and 1 base from J, with 16 bases between. The CDR3 covers 16 residues. Germline V gene data show CDR1 as SGHTA and CDR2 as FQGNSA. CDR3 in amino acids: CASSSLSKSRNTEAFF. CDR3 DNA sequence: TGTGCCAGCAGCTCTTTATCAAAAAGCCGGAACACTGAAGCTTTCTTT. Variable domain in full (rest from reference TRBV7-2 and TRBJ1-1): GAGVSQSPSNKVTEKGKDVELRCDPISGHTALYWYRQSLGQGLEFLIYFQGNSAPDKSGLPSDRFSAERTGGSVSTLTIQRTQQEDSAVYLCASSSLSKSRNTEAFFGQGTRLTVV.

V and J are TRBV10-1 and TRBJ2-1; D is tentatively TRBD1 or TRBD2 (5 bases each). The CDR3 has 18 residues. V was trimmed by 3 bases and J by 6 bases, leaving 24 bases between them. Germline V gene sequence: CDR1 WNHNN, CDR2 SYGVQD (reference sequence). This chain's CDR3 is CASSELLGVLAGCNEQFF. In DNA, the CDR3 is TGCGCCAGCAGTGAACTCTTGGGCGTCCTAGCAGGGTGCAATGAGCAGTTCTTC.

The chain combines TRBV19 with TRBJ1-2; 8 bases are shared with TRBD1. From germline, CDR1 is LNHDA and CDR2 SQIVND (reference sequence). CDR3 length: 14 amino acids. The V and J ends lost 3 bases and 7 bases, in that order; junction bases with no gene match: 7. Written as DNA, the CDR3 is TGTGCCAGTAGTATTACGGACAGGGTGGGTGGCTACACCTTC. Amino acid sequence: CASSITDRVGGYTF.

V gene TRBV10-3 combines with J gene TRBJ2-3, with TRBD2 as a possible D gene (6 bases). Looked up from germline, CDR1 is ENHRY and CDR2 is SYGVKD. Trimming took off 3 bases at V and 1 base at J, with 11 bases between the two ends. The CDR3 has 15 residues. The CDR3 nucleotides are TGTGCCATCAGTGATATGGGCGGGGGCACAGATACGCAGTATTTT. Amino acid sequence: CAISDMGGGTDTQYF.

The chain links TRBV7-9 to TRBJ1-1; a possible D gene is TRBD1 (5 bases). V was trimmed by 1 base and J by 1 base, leaving 10 bases between them. Germline V gene lookup returns CDR1 SEHNR and CDR2 FQNEAQ (reference sequence). This CDR3 region has 15 residues. The CDR3 reads CASSLGGMGNTEAFF. The CDR3 bases are TGTGCCAGCAGCTTAGGGGGGATGGGGAACACTGAAGCTTTCTTT.

The chain recombines TRBV13 with TRBJ1-1; 9 bases map to TRBD1. Germline CDR1 and CDR2: PRHDT and FYEKMQ (reference sequence). There are 13 residues in the CDR3. The V and J ends lost 6 bases and 6 bases, in that order; junction bases with no gene match: 5. CDR3 in DNA: TGTGCCAGCAGAACGAACAGGGGGCCTGAAGCTTTCTTT. Translating it yields CASRTNRGPEAFF.

The chain carries TRBV27 and TRBJ1-6; no clear D gene. This CDR3 is 14 amino acids long. V lost 8 bases, J lost 10 bases, and 18 bases lay in between. The V gene's germline CDR1 is MNHEY and CDR2 SMNVEV (reference sequence). The CDR3 loop is CASYSRQNGSPLHF. The CDR3 nucleotides read TGTGCCAGCTACTCCCGTCAAAATGGATCACCCCTCCACTTT.

Written as DNA, the CDR3 is TGTGCCAGCAGTGAGATGGGGCCGTCCTATGGCTACACCTTC. It is translated as CASSEMGPSYGYTF. This sequence joins TRBV2 and TRBJ1-2; maybe TRBD1 (5 bases). The germline V gene has CDR1 SNHLY and CDR2 FYNNEI. The CDR3 loop spans 14 amino acids. Trimming removed 3 bases from V and 4 bases from J, with 12 bases in between.

V and J are TRBV25-1 and TRBJ2-3; 10 bases agree with TRBD1. Germline lookup yields CDR1 MGHDK and CDR2 SYGVNS. CDR3 length: 14 residues. Losses at the gene ends were 8 bases for V and 4 bases for J; bases not matched to a gene: 6. CDR3 region: CASGRDRGPDTQYF. The CDR3 DNA reads TGTGCCAGCGGGCGGGACAGGGGCCCAGATACGCAGTATTTT.

The chain uses TRBV5-4 and TRBJ2-5; D is perhaps TRBD1 or TRBD2 (6 bases each). CDR1 is SGHNT, CDR2 YYREEE, per germline (reference sequence). V shed 2 bases and J shed 5 bases, with 13 bases lying between them. This CDR3 comprises 14 residues. The CDR3 DNA is TGTGCCAGCAGCTTACCGGGGGCGGCGGAGACCCAGTACTTC. It codes for CASSLPGAAETQYF.

The chain combines TRBV10-3 with TRBJ2-7; no definite D call. The CDR3 has 13 residues. The V gene lost 7 bases and the J gene lost 5 bases, with 15 bases spanning the gap. Per germline, CDR1 ENHRY and CDR2 SYGVKD. The CDR3 bases are TGTGCCATCAACAACGGGCCGCCCAACGAGCAGTACTTC. Amino acid sequence: CAINNGPPNEQYF.

This clone was observed a few times. The V and J genes are TRBV9 and TRBJ1-6, with D possibly TRBD1 on 6 matching bases. The CDR3 runs 14 residues. The germline V and J ends were trimmed by 2 bases and 9 bases, with 12 bases remaining between them. Germline V gene data show CDR1 as SGDLS and CDR2 as YYNGEE. In DNA form, the CDR3 reads TGTGCCAGCAGCGTGCAGGGGTACGGTTCACCCCTCCACTTT. Translated, it gives CASSVQGYGSPLHF.